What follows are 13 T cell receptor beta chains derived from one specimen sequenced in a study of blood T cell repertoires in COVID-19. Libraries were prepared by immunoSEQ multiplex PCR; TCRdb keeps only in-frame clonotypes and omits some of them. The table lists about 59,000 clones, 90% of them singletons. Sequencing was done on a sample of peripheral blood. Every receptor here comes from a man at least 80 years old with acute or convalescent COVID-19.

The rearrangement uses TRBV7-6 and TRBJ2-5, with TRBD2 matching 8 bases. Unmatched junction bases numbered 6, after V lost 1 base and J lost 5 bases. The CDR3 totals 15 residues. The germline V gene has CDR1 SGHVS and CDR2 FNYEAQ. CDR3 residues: CASSLGSGGWETQYF. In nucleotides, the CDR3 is TGTGCCAGCAGCTTAGGGAGCGGGGGTTGGGAGACCCAGTACTTC.

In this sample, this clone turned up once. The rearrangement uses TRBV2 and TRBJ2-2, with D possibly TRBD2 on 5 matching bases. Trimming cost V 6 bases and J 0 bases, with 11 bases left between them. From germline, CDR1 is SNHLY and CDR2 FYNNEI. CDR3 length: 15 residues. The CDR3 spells CASRISGTNTGELFF. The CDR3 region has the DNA TGTGCCAGCAGGATTTCGGGGACGAACACCGGGGAGCTGTTTTTT.

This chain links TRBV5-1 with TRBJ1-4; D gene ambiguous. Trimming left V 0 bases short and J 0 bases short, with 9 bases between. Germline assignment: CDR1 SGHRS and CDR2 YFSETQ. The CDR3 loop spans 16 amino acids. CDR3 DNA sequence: TGCGCCAGCAGCTTGGGACACTCTGCAACTAATGAAAAACTGTTTTTT. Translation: CASSLGHSATNEKLFF.

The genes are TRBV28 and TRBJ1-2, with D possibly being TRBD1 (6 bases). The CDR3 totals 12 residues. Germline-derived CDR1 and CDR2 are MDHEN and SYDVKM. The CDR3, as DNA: TGTGTCGTCGGGGGGGGCGCCTATGGCTACACCTTC. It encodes CVVGGGAYGYTF.

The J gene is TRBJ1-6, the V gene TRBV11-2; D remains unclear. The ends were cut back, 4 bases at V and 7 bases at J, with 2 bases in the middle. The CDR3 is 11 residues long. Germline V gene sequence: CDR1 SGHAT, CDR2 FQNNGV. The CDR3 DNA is TGTGCCAGCAGCTCAAATTCACCCCTCCACTTT. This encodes CASSSNSPLHF.

CDR3 region: CASSVLSGSGGSDTQYF. The CDR3 region has the DNA TGTGCCAGCAGTGTTCTTAGCGGGAGCGGGGGGTCAGATACGCAGTATTTT. J is TRBJ2-3 and V is TRBV2; 9 bases fit TRBD2. The CDR3 length is 17 residues. The junction had 12 bases not matched to a gene; V was cut back by 4 bases and J by 4 bases. Germline loops: CDR1 SNHLY, CDR2 FYNNEI.

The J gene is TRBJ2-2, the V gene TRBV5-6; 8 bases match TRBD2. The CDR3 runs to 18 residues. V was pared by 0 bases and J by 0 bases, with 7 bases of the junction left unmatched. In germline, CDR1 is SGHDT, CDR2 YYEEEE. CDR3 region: CASSLGPRGATNTGELFF. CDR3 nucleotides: TGTGCCAGCAGCTTGGGGCCGCGGGGGGCCACGAACACCGGGGAGCTGTTTTTT.

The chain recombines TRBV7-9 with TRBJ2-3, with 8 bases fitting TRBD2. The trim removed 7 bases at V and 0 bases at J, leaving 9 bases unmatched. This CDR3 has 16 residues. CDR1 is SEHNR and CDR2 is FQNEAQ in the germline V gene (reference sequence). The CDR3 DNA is TGTGCCAGCACCCCGGGGGCGGGGGGAAGCACAGATACGCAGTATTTT. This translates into CASTPGAGGSTDTQYF.

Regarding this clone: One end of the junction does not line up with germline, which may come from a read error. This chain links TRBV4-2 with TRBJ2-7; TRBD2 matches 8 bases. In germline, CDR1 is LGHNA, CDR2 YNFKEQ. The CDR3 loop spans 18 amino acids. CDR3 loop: CASSKDPTGAGGTYEQYF. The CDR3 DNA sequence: TGTGCCAGCAGCAAAGATCCCACTGGGGCGGGGGGTACCTACGAGCAGTACTTC.

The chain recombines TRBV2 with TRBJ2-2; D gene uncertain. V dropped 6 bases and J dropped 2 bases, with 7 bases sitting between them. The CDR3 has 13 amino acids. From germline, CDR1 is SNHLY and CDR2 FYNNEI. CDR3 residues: CASSLLNTGELFF. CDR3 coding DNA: TGTGCCAGCAGCCTCCTAAACACCGGGGAGCTGTTTTTT. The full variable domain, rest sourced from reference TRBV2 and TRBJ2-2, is EPEVTQTPSHQVTQMGQEVILRCVPISNHLYFYWYRQILGQKVEFLVSFYNNEISEKSEIFDDQFSVERPDGSNFTLKIRSTKLEDSAMYFCASSLLNTGELFFGEGSRLTVL.

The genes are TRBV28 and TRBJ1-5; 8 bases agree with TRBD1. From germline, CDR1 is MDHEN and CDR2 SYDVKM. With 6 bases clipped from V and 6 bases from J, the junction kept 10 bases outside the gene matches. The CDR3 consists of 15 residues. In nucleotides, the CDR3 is TGTGCCAGCAGGGCGTCAGGGGGCTGGGGTCAGCCCCAGCATTTT. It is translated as CASRASGGWGQPQHF.

CDR3 sequence: CASSQVRSTDTQYF. The DNA of the CDR3 is TGTGCCAGCAGCCAAGTGCGCAGCACAGATACGCAGTATTTT. The chain joins TRBV3-1 (or the pseudogene TRBV3-2) to TRBJ2-3; D gene ambiguous. V lost 1 base and J 0 bases, leaving 5 bases between the germline ends. The CDR3 is 14 amino acids. The germline V gene encodes CDR1 LGHDT and CDR2 YNNKEL (reference sequence).

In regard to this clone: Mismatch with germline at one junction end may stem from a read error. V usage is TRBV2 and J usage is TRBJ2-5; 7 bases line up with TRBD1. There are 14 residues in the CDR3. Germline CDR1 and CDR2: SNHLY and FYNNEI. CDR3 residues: CVSSVGQQQETQYF. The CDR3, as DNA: TGTGTCAGCAGTGTGGGACAGCAACAAGAGACCCAGTACTTC.